Following are 26 T cell receptor beta chains from one sample sequenced in a study of cytomegalovirus exposure and HLA in healthy donors. The study ran its PCR with 60 Vbeta and 13 Jbeta primers. The method was immunoSEQ multiplex PCR; TCRdb's version includes in-frame clones alone and lacks a portion of them. The data show some 96,000 clones, approximately 72% seen once. Sequenced sample: PBMCs. The receptors derive from a man aged 35 to 55 in good health and CMV-seropositive.

The chain couples TRBV7-9 to TRBJ1-6; TRBD1 matches at 9 bases. Germline values: CDR1 SEHNR, CDR2 FQNEAQ (reference sequence). CDR3 length: 13 residues. The ends lost 4 bases at V and 10 bases at J; junction bases unmatched: 2. CDR3 coding DNA: TGTGCCAGCAGCTGGGGACAGGGCTCACCCCTCCACTTT. It is translated as CASSWGQGSPLHF.

The chain employs TRBV6-1 and TRBJ2-5; 8 bases line up with TRBD1. Trimming removed 8 bases from V and 5 bases from J; junction bases left unmatched: 13. This CDR3 is 15 amino acids long. Per the germline V gene, CDR1 is MNHNS and CDR2 is SASEGT. DNA of the CDR3: TGTGCCAGCTCGGATGGGGCAGGGGGCTTTGAGACCCAGTACTTC. As protein: CASSDGAGGFETQYF.

The chain is built from TRBV19 and TRBJ1-2, with 10 positions matching TRBD1. V gave up 6 bases and J gave up 3 bases; unmatched junction bases: 7. Per germline, CDR1 LNHDA and CDR2 SQIVND (reference sequence). The CDR3 totals 15 residues. CDR3 nucleotides: TGTGCCAGTAGCAGGCCGGGACAGGGGTACTATGGCTACACCTTC. The encoded protein is CASSRPGQGYYGYTF.

The J gene is TRBJ1-2, the V gene TRBV10-1; D call uncertain. Germline CDR1 reads WNHNN; CDR2 reads SYGVQD (reference sequence). The CDR3 consists of 12 residues. Trimming shortened V by 8 bases and J by 6 bases, and 13 bases separated the two germline ends. The CDR3 coding sequence is TGCGCCAGCCCGGAGAATAGAAATGGCTACACCTTC. Its protein product is CASPENRNGYTF.

J is TRBJ1-2 and V is TRBV5-6; the D gene is possibly TRBD1 (5 bases). The V gene's germline CDR1 is SGHDT and CDR2 YYEEEE. Trimming removed 3 bases from V and 5 bases from J, with 8 bases in between. This CDR3 has 12 residues. The CDR3 sequence: CASSSGSYGYTF. The DNA for the CDR3 is TGTGCCAGCAGCTCAGGGTCTTATGGCTACACCTTC.

V usage is TRBV27 and J usage is TRBJ2-7; D call uncertain. The V end was cut by 7 bases, the J end by 6 bases, with 10 bases between. Germline V gene sequence: CDR1 MNHEY, CDR2 SMNVEV (reference sequence). The CDR3 totals 11 residues. The CDR3 loop is CASTPEVEQYF. CDR3 DNA: TGTGCCAGCACTCCCGAGGTCGAGCAGTACTTC.

CDR3 nucleotide sequence: TGTGCCACCGACAGAGGCTCCTACGAGCAGTACTTC. This translates into CATDRGSYEQYF. J is TRBJ2-7 and V is TRBV7-9, with D perhaps TRBD1 (5 bases). The CDR3 has 12 residues. V gave up 10 bases and J gave up 0 bases, with 10 bases separating them. The V gene's germline CDR1 is SEHNR and CDR2 FQNEAQ (reference sequence).

As to this clone: Since a far larger clone is one base different, this is likely a read error. Other DNA sequences in this sample translate to the same CDR3. The rearrangement joins TRBV29-1 to TRBJ2-7, with 7 bases aligning to TRBD2. J was trimmed by 1 base and V by 4 bases; bases with no gene match: 7. Germline V lookup: CDR1 SQVTM, CDR2 ANQGSEA. This CDR3 contains 14 residues. The CDR3, as DNA: TGCAGCGTTGTGGGCGTGCGGGGGTCCTACGAGCAGTACTTC. It specifies CSVVGVRGSYEQYF.

The chain joins TRBV5-4 to TRBJ2-1, with TRBD1 matching 7 bases. Germline CDR1 is SGHNT and CDR2 is YYREEE (reference sequence). The CDR3 loop spans 15 amino acids. V lost 0 bases to trimming and J lost 5 bases; unmatched junction nucleotides: 5. CDR3 loop: CASSLAGQSNNEQFF. The CDR3 DNA is TGTGCCAGCAGCTTGGCGGGACAGAGTAACAATGAGCAGTTCTTC.

Concerning this clone: Germline is not matched at one junction end, which may reflect a read error. This chain connects TRBV7-9 to TRBJ2-1; 8 bases are shared with TRBD1. Germline V gene data show CDR1 as SEHNR and CDR2 as FQNEAQ (reference sequence). This CDR3 is 16 amino acids long. The CDR3 nucleotides read TGTTCCAGCAGCTTAGTGACAGGGGAGCCCTACAATGAGCAGTTCTTC. The encoded protein is CSSSLVTGEPYNEQFF.

The gene calls are TRBV2 and TRBJ2-7, with 9 positions matching TRBD1. CDR3 size: 14 residues. After removal of 6 bases from V and 3 bases from J, the junction contained 6 bases not matched to a gene. Germline assignment: CDR1 SNHLY and CDR2 FYNNEI. The CDR3 DNA is TGTGCCAGCAGCCCCGGGACAGGGATCTACGAGCAGTACTTC. It encodes CASSPGTGIYEQYF.

The V and J genes are TRBV5-3 and TRBJ2-7; D is perhaps TRBD1 (6 bases). TRBV5-3 is an open reading frame whose function is uncertain. The CDR3 has 15 amino acids. Trimming stripped 4 bases from V and 0 bases from J, with 14 bases between. The CDR3 loop is CARSNETGDSYEQYF. The CDR3 DNA reads as TGTGCCAGAAGCAATGAGACAGGAGACTCCTACGAGCAGTACTTC.

This clone was picked up one time. J is TRBJ2-5 and V is TRBV6-1, with TRBD2 matching 10 bases. The V segment lost 0 bases and the J segment 5 bases; nucleotides outside the gene matches: 3. Germline assignment: CDR1 MNHNS and CDR2 SASEGT. This CDR3 contains 15 residues. The chain's CDR3 is CASSEALAGAETQYF. The DNA for the CDR3 is TGTGCCAGCAGTGAAGCCCTAGCGGGGGCGGAGACCCAGTACTTC.

The chain combines TRBV6-5 with TRBJ1-1, with 9 bases fitting TRBD1. CDR1 and CDR2 (germline): MNHEY, SVGAGI. Unmatched junction bases numbered 4, after V lost 2 bases and J lost 6 bases. CDR3 length: 14 residues. CDR3 residues: CASSYTQGAAEAFF. The CDR3 DNA is TGTGCCAGCAGTTACACACAGGGGGCCGCTGAAGCTTTCTTT.

This clone was seen only once. This sequence joins TRBV4-3 and TRBJ2-7, with TRBD2 as a possible D gene (6 bases). Trimming cost V 4 bases and J 7 bases, with 17 bases left between them. The CDR3 contains 14 residues. Germline-derived CDR1 and CDR2 are LGHNA and YSLEER. CDR3 amino acids: CASSPGWGEWEQYF. In DNA form, the CDR3 reads TGCGCCAGCAGCCCCGGTTGGGGGGAGTGGGAGCAGTACTTC.

This chain connects TRBV27 to TRBJ1-1, with D unresolved. The CDR3 has 13 amino acids. CDR1 and CDR2 (germline): MNHEY, SMNVEV (reference sequence). V lost 4 bases and J lost 4, with 10 bases in between. The CDR3 sequence is CASSSSPGTEAFF. Written as DNA, the CDR3 is TGTGCCAGCAGTTCCTCTCCCGGCACTGAAGCTTTCTTT.

The chain joins TRBV28 to TRBJ2-7, with TRBD2 matching over 13 bases. Trimming cost V 6 bases and J 0 bases; bases outside gene matches: 2. This CDR3 contains 15 residues. CDR1 and CDR2 (germline): MDHEN, SYDVKM. DNA of the CDR3: TGTGCCAGCAGGGGACTAGCGGGAAACTCCTACGAGCAGTACTTC. Amino acids: CASRGLAGNSYEQYF. The entire variable domain, with the rest obtained from reference TRBV28 and TRBJ2-7, is as follows: DVKVTQSSRYLVKRTGEKVFLECVQDMDHENMFWYRQDPGLGLRLIYFSYDVKMKEKGDIPEGYSVSREKKERFSLILESASTNQTSMYLCASRGLAGNSYEQYFGPGTRLTVT.

This chain uses TRBV5-1 with TRBJ2-5; tentatively, D is TRBD1 (8 bases). This CDR3 is 15 amino acids long. The V end lost 4 bases, the J end lost 5 bases, and 18 bases lay between the germline ends. The germline V gene encodes CDR1 SGHRS and CDR2 YFSETQ. CDR3 DNA sequence: TGCGCCAGCAGCCGACAGGGGAGGGTTGAGGAGACCCAGTACTTC. Translation: CASSRQGRVEETQYF.

This chain links TRBV9 with TRBJ2-5; possible D gene TRBD1, 6 bases. CDR1 and CDR2 (germline): SGDLS, YYNGEE. The CDR3 contains 16 residues. V was pared by 0 bases and J by 3 bases, with 15 bases between. The CDR3 DNA is TGTGCCAGCAGCGTAGGACAGGTCCCCGGGAAAGAGACCCAGTACTTC. Its protein product is CASSVGQVPGKETQYF.

The chain combines TRBV7-2 with TRBJ2-3; the D gene is possibly TRBD2 (6 bases). Trimming cost V 3 bases and J 1 base, with 11 bases left between them. This CDR3 contains 15 residues. Germline lookup yields CDR1 SGHTA and CDR2 FQGNSA. CDR3 sequence reads: CASSFWGEGTDTQYF. CDR3 nucleotides: TGTGCCAGCAGCTTCTGGGGGGAGGGCACAGATACGCAGTATTTT.

Note on this clone: The same CDR3 can be traced to other DNA sequences in this sample. V and J are TRBV6-5 and TRBJ1-5; 8 bases align to TRBD1. Germline-derived CDR1 and CDR2 are MNHEY and SVGAGI. The V segment lost 6 bases and the J segment 0 bases; nucleotides outside the gene matches: 4. CDR3 length equals 15 residues. CDR3: CASSRTGYSNQPQHF. The CDR3 nucleotides are TGTGCCAGCAGCAGGACAGGGTATAGCAATCAGCCCCAGCATTTT.

The V gene is TRBV7-9, the J gene TRBJ2-5, with a weak D call TRBD1 (6 bases). The assigned J gene may be wrong: the sequence end matches TRBJ2-7 better. This CDR3 has 14 amino acids. CDR1 is SEHNR and CDR2 is FQNEAQ in the germline V gene (reference sequence). The CDR3 region is CASSPTGNEGEQYF. Here the CDR3 DNA reads TGTGCCAGCAGCCCCACAGGGAACGAAGGCGAGCAGTACTTC.

The chain is built from TRBV6-5 and TRBJ1-2; 9 nucleotides agree with TRBD1. V was clipped by 6 bases and J by 6 bases; unmatched bases: 11. The germline V gene has CDR1 MNHEY and CDR2 SVGAGI. The CDR3 is 15 amino acids. CDR3 residues: CASRTQGQGTDGYTF. In nucleotides, the CDR3 is TGTGCCAGCAGAACCCAAGGACAGGGGACTGATGGCTACACCTTC.

The CDR3 reads CATSPSGGVREQYF. The CDR3 region has the DNA TGTGCCACCTCACCTAGCGGGGGGGTAAGAGAGCAGTACTTC. The rearrangement links TRBV10-3 to TRBJ2-7, with 12 bases matching TRBD2. Looked up from germline, CDR1 is ENHRY and CDR2 is SYGVKD. V trimming: 10 bases; J trimming: 7 bases; junction bases outside the gene matches: 11. This CDR3 is 14 amino acids long.

This rearrangement joins TRBV11-2 to TRBJ2-5; D perhaps matches TRBD2 (5 bases). Germline lookup yields CDR1 SGHAT and CDR2 FQNNGV. Trimming removed 0 bases at V and 5 bases at J, with 10 bases between. The CDR3 length is 14 residues. CDR3 region: CASSLDRRGETQYF. Here the CDR3 DNA reads TGTGCCAGCAGCTTAGATAGGCGAGGGGAGACCCAGTACTTC.

V is TRBV2 and J is TRBJ1-1, with TRBD1 identical over 7 bases. Germline CDR1 and CDR2: SNHLY and FYNNEI. The CDR3 contains 14 residues. Losses at the gene ends were 5 bases for V and 1 base for J; bases not matched to a gene: 4. DNA for the CDR3: TGTGCCAGCAGTACAGGGGAAAGGAACACTGAAGCTTTCTTT. Translation: CASSTGERNTEAFF.